The 12 T cell receptor beta chains below come from one sample, sequenced in a study of cytomegalovirus exposure and HLA in healthy donors. The PCR contained 60 Vbeta and 13 Jbeta primers. TCRdb's table, derived via immunoSEQ multiplex PCR, lists solely in-frame clones and lacks some. The data show about 170,000 clones, with approximately 80% seen just once and 6% to 7.5% held by the top ten. The specimen was PBMCs. Receptors originate from a man aged 25-45 years in good health and CMV-seropositive.

V usage is TRBV7-9 and J usage is TRBJ1-5, with a possible D match to TRBD1 (5 bases). Germline V gene data show CDR1 as SEHNR and CDR2 as FQNEAQ (reference sequence). Trimming left V 5 bases short and J 7 bases short, with 9 bases between. CDR3 length equals 12 residues. CDR3 bases: TGTGCCAGCAGCCAACGGGGGCAGCCCCAGCATTTT. It yields the protein CASSQRGQPQHF.

DNA for the CDR3: TGTGCCAGCAGCTTAGACCGGGACAGGGCCTCTTACGAGCAGTACTTC. Its protein is CASSLDRDRASYEQYF. The genes are TRBV7-9 and TRBJ2-7; 9 bases agree with TRBD1. Trimming removed 1 base from V and 4 bases from J; junction bases left unmatched: 8. Germline values: CDR1 SEHNR, CDR2 FQNEAQ (reference sequence). The CDR3 sequence is 16 residues long.

The V gene is TRBV5-4, the J gene TRBJ1-2; 7 bases agree with TRBD1. V shed 4 bases and J 2 bases; nucleotides not matched to a gene: 8. There are 15 residues in the CDR3. Germline V gene lookup returns CDR1 SGHNT and CDR2 YYREEE (reference sequence). The CDR3 reads CASSTPGQINYGYTF. The CDR3, as DNA: TGTGCCAGCAGCACCCCGGGACAGATAAACTATGGCTACACCTTC.

The gene calls are TRBV19 and TRBJ2-7; D possibly corresponds to TRBD1 (6 bases). The germline V and J ends were trimmed by 9 bases and 2 bases, with 8 bases remaining between them. Germline V gives CDR1 LNHDA, CDR2 SQIVND (reference sequence). The CDR3 runs to 11 residues. The CDR3 nucleotides read TGTGCCAGCCAGGGGACCTACGAGCAGTACTTC. This translates into CASQGTYEQYF.

The chain has TRBV7-9 and TRBJ2-6; a weak D match, TRBD1 (6 bases). This CDR3 is 18 amino acids long. The V end was cut by 5 bases, the J end by 0 bases, with 17 bases between. Germline-derived CDR1 and CDR2 are SEHNR and FQNEAQ (reference sequence). In nucleotides, the CDR3 is TGTGCCAGCAGCCACCCAGGGGACCCTGGCTCTGGGGCCAACGTCCTGACTTTC. Its protein product is CASSHPGDPGSGANVLTF. The full variable domain, its missing parts supplied by reference TRBV7-9 and TRBJ2-6, is DTGVSQNPRHKITKRGQNVTFRCDPISEHNRLYWYRQTLGQGPEFLTYFQNEAQLEKSRLLSDRFSAERPKGSFSTLEIQRTEQGDSAMYLCASSHPGDPGSGANVLTFGAGSRLTVL.

The CDR3 loop reads CASSFGGLETQYF. For the CDR3, the DNA is TGTGCCAGCAGCTTCGGGGGGCTGGAGACCCAGTACTTC. The chain combines TRBV7-3 with TRBJ2-5; a weak D match, TRBD2 (7 bases). This CDR3 has 13 residues. V lost 3 bases to trimming and J lost 5 bases, with 10 bases between them. In germline, CDR1 is SGHTA, CDR2 FQGTGA.

The genes are TRBV5-5 and TRBJ2-7; 10 bases line up with TRBD2. V gave up 3 bases and J gave up 3 bases; unmatched junction bases: 9. The CDR3 covers 16 residues. The germline V gene has CDR1 SGHKS and CDR2 YYEKEE (reference sequence). The CDR3 loop is CASSSGVSGRSYEQYF. CDR3 bases: TGTGCCAGCAGCTCCGGGGTTAGCGGGAGGAGCTACGAGCAGTACTTC.

This clone was found a few times. V and J are TRBV7-6 and TRBJ1-4; D uncertain. Germline CDR1 and CDR2: SGHVS and FNYEAQ. V was clipped by 6 bases and J by 6 bases, with 29 bases between them. The CDR3 has 19 residues. CDR3 sequence: CASSSTLGGALKKDEKLFF. Here the CDR3 DNA reads TGTGCCAGCAGTTCGACGTTGGGAGGCGCCCTCAAAAAGGATGAAAAACTGTTTTTT.

The CDR3 DNA is TGCGCCAGCAGCTTGGATCAACTTGCTAGCGGGGTTGAGAAGCAGTACTTC. This gives the protein CASSLDQLASGVEKQYF. The chain employs TRBV5-1 and TRBJ2-7, with 9 bases that match TRBD2. CDR3 length: 17 amino acids. The V gene's germline CDR1 is SGHRS and CDR2 YFSETQ. The V gene end was trimmed by 0 bases and the J gene end by 8 bases; junction bases not matched to a gene: 15. Complete variable domain (other parts from reference TRBV5-1 and TRBJ2-7): KAGVTQTPRYLIKTRGQQVTLSCSPISGHRSVSWYQQTPGQGLQFLFEYFSETQRNKGNFPGRFSGRQFSNSRSEMNVSTLELGDSALYLCASSLDQLASGVEKQYFGPGTRLTVT.

The V gene is TRBV30, the J gene TRBJ2-7; 10 nucleotides align to TRBD1. Trimming removed 6 bases from V and 6 bases from J; junction bases left unmatched: 8. Germline V gene sequence: CDR1 GTSNPN, CDR2 SVGIG (reference sequence). The CDR3 consists of 13 residues. The CDR3 loop reads CACRPGQGLEQYF. The DNA of the CDR3 is TGTGCCTGCCGACCGGGACAGGGGCTCGAGCAGTACTTC.

This clone was counted a few times. DNA of the CDR3: TGTGCCAGCAAGACCCTAGCGGGAGACACCGGGGAGCTGTTTTTT. It encodes CASKTLAGDTGELFF. This chain uses TRBV6-4 with TRBJ2-2; 10 bases are a match to TRBD2. Germline V gene sequence: CDR1 MRHNA, CDR2 SNTAGT. V shed 7 bases, J shed 3 bases, and the junction held 5 bases outside the gene matches. The CDR3 has 15 residues.

The CDR3 DNA reads TGTGCCACCAGCAGAGGCGTAGCGCAGGCTGGAAACACCATATATTTT. It yields the protein CATSRGVAQAGNTIYF. J is TRBJ1-3 and V is TRBV15, with D uncertain. Germline V gene lookup returns CDR1 LNHNV and CDR2 YYDKDF (reference sequence). This CDR3 spans 16 amino acids. Trimming took off 1 base at V and 2 bases at J, with 12 bases between the two ends.